Sequencing of this T cell receptor (beta chain) was carried out in a study of T-cell memory formation after mild COVID-19. Regarding the study as a whole: Proof of SARS-CoV-2 specificity was absent for the second-wave clones that crested on day 37. CD4/CD8 balance characterized clones contracting day 15 to 85, and CD4+ skew characterized later expanders.

CDR1 and CDR2 (germline): SGHVS, FQNEAQ. This CDR3 is 15 amino acids long. Trimming took off 0 bases at V and 2 bases at J, with 10 bases between the two ends. TCRdb called the 5' RACE reads again in MiXCR, with one record for every CDR3 protein. This table holds fewer than 550,000 distinct CDR3 sequences, 15% to 20% found once. About this clonotype: Its specificity is unknown.

The V and J genes are TRBV7-8 and TRBJ1-2; tentatively, D is TRBD1 (5 bases). The sequence was collected from an adult woman who had mild COVID-19 (a few samples of this study predate the infection). Cell type and time point are not known. The sequencing sample was made of PBMCs or a T cell subset sorted from them (not recorded which). CDR3 DNA sequence: TGTGCCAGCAGCTTAGCGCCAGGGAGGAACTATGGCTACACCTTC. Translated, it gives CASSLAPGRNYGYTF.